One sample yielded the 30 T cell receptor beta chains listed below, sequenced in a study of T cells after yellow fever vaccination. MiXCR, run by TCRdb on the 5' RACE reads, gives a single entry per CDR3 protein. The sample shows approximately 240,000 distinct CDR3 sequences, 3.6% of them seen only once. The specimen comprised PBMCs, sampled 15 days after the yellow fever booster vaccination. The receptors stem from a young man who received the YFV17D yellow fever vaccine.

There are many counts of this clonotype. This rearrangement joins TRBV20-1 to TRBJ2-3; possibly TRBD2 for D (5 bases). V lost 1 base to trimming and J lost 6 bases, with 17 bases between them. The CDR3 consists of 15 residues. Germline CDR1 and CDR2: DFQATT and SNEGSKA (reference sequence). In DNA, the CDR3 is TGCAGTGCTAGAGTTCGGAGGACCCCTCGGGATACGCAGTATTTT. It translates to CSARVRRTPRDTQYF.

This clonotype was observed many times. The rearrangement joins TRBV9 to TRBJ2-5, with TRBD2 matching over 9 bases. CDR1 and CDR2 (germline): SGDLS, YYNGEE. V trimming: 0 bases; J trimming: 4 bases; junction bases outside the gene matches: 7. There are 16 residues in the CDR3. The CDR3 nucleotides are TGTGCCAGCAGCGTAGGGGCGGGGGGGCCAGGAGAGACCCAGTACTTC. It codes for CASSVGAGGPGETQYF.

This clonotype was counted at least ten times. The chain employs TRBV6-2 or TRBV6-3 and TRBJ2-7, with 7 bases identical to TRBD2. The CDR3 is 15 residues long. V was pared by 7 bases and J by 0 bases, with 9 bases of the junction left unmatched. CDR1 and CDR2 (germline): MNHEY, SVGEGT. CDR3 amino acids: CASTSGAAGSYEQYV. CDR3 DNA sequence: TGTGCCAGCACAAGCGGGGCAGCCGGCTCCTACGAGCAGTACGTC.

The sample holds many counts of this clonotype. CDR3 bases: TGTGCCAGACTAGGGGGGGATTACTCTGGGGCCAACGTCCTGACTTTC. Its translation is CARLGGDYSGANVLTF. This sequence joins TRBV7-2 and TRBJ2-6; TRBD2 might be the D (7 bases). The V and J ends lost 9 bases and 0 bases respectively, with 15 bases between them. Germline V lookup: CDR1 SGHTA, CDR2 FQGNSA. This CDR3 is 16 amino acids long.

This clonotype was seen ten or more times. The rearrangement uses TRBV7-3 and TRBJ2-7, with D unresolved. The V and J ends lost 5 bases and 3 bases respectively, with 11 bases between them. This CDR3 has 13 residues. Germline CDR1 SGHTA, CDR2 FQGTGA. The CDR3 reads CASSLYDFYEQYV. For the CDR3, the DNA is TGTGCCAGCAGCCTGTATGATTTCTACGAGCAGTACGTC.

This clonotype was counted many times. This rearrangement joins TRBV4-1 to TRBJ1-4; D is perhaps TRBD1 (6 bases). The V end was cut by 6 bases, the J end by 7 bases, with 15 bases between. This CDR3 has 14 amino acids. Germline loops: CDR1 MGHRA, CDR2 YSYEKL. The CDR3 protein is CASRNTGKFEKLFF. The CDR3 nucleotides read TGCGCCAGCAGAAATACAGGGAAGTTTGAAAAACTGTTTTTT.

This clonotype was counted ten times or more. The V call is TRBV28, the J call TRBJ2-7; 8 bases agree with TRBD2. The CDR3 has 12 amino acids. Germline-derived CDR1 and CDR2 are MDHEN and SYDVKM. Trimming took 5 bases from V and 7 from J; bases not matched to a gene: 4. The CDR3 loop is CASSVPGGEQYV. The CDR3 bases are TGTGCCAGCAGTGTGCCGGGGGGGGAGCAGTACGTC.

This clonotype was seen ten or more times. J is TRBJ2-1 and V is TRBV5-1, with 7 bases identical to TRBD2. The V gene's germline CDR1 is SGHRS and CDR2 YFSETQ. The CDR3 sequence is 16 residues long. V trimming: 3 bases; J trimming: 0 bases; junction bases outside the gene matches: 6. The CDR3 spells CASSSPLAASYNEQFF. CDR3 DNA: TGCGCCAGCAGCTCCCCTCTAGCGGCCTCCTACAATGAGCAGTTCTTC.

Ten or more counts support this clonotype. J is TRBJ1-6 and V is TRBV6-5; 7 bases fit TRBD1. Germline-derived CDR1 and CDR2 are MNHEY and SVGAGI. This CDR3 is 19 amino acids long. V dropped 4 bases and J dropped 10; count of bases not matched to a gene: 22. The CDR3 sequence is CASSSRGQWRPGSSSPLHF. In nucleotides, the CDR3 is TGTGCCAGCAGTTCTCGGGGACAGTGGCGGCCCGGGAGTAGCTCACCCCTCCACTTT.

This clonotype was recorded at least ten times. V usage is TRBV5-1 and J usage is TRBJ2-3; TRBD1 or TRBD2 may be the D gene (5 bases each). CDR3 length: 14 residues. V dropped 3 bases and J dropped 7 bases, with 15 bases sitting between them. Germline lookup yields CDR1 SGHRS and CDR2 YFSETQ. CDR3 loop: CASSSTGRPNTQYF. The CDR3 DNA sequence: TGCGCCAGCAGCTCAACGGGACGGCCAAATACGCAGTATTTT.

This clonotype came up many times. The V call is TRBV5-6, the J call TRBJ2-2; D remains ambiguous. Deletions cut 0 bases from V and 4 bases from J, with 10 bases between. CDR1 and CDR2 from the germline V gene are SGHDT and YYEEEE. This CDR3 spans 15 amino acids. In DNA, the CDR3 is TGTGCCAGCAGCTTGGTCACCCCGGGCACCGGGGAGCTGTTTTTT. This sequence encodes CASSLVTPGTGELFF.

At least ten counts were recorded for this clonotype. The chain's CDR3 is CASSLVPGGSYEQYV. The CDR3, as DNA: TGCGCCAGCAGCTTGGTGCCCGGGGGCTCCTACGAGCAGTACGTC. The V and J genes are TRBV5-1 and TRBJ2-7; D might be TRBD2 (6 bases). The V gene's germline CDR1 is SGHRS and CDR2 YFSETQ. V dropped 0 bases and J dropped 0 bases, with 10 bases sitting between them. The CDR3 sequence is 15 residues long.

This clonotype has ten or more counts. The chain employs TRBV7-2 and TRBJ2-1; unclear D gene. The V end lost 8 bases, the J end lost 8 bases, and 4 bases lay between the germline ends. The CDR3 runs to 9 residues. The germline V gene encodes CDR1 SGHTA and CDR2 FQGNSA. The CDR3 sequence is CASGHEQFF. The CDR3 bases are TGTGCCAGCGGTCATGAGCAGTTCTTC. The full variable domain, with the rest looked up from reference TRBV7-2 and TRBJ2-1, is GAGVSQSPSNKVTEKGKDVELRCDPISGHTALYWYRQSLGQGLEFLIYFQGNSAPDKSGLPSDRFSAERTGGSVSTLTIQRTQQEDSAVYLCASGHEQFFGPGTRLTVL.

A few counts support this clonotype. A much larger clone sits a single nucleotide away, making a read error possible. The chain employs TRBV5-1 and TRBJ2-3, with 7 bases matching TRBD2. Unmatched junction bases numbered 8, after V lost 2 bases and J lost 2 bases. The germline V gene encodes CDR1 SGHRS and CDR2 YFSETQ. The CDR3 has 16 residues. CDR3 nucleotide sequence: TGCGCCAGCAGCTTTGGGCTGGCGGGGGTCACAGATACGCAGTATTTT. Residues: CASSFGLAGVTDTQYF.

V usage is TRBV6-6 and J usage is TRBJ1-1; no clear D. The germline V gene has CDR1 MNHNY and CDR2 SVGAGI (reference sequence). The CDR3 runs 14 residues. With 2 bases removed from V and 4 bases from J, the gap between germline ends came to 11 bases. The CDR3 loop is CASSYLGESTEAFF. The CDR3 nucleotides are TGTGCCAGCAGTTACCTCGGGGAATCCACTGAAGCTTTCTTT.

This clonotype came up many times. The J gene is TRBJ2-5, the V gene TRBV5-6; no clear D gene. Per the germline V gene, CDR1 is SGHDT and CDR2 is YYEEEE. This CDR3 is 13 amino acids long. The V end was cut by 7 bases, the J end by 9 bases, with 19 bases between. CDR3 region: CASGTPVTLSQYF. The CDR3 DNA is TGTGCCAGCGGAACTCCGGTGACTCTCTCCCAGTACTTC. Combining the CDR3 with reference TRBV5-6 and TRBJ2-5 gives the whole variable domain DAGVTQSPTHLIKTRGQQVTLRCSPKSGHDTVSWYQQALGQGPQFIFQYYEEEERQRGNFPDRFSGHQFPNYSSELNVNALLLGDSALYLCASGTPVTLSQYFGPGTRLLVL.

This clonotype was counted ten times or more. The CDR3 DNA reads TGTGCCAGCAGTTACTCGAGTGCATTCCTCGTGGACGAGCAGTACTTC. Amino acids: CASSYSSAFLVDEQYF. This chain uses TRBV6-6 with TRBJ2-7, with unresolved D. V was clipped by 0 bases and J by 5 bases, with 17 bases between them. The CDR3 loop spans 16 amino acids. CDR1 and CDR2 from the germline V gene are MNHNY and SVGAGI (reference sequence).

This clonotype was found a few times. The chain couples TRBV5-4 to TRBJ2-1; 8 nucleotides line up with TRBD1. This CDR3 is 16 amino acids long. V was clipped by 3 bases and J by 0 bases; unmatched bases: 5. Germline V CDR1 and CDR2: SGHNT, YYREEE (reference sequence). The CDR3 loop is CASSWGTGSSYNEQFF. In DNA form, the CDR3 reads TGTGCCAGCAGCTGGGGGACAGGTAGCTCCTACAATGAGCAGTTCTTC.

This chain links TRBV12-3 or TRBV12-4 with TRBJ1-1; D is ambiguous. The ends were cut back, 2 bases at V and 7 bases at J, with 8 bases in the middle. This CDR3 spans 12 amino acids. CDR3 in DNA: TGTGCCAGCAGTTTACCTCGCCTTGAAGCTTTCTTT. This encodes CASSLPRLEAFF.

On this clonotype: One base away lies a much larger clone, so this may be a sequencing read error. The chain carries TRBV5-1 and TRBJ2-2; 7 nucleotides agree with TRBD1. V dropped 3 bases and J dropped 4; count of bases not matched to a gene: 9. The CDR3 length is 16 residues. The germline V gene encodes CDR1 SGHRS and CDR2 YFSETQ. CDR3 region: CASSYQDRTVTGELFF. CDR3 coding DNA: TGCGCCAGCAGCTATCAGGACAGGACCGTCACCGGGGAGCTGTTTTTT. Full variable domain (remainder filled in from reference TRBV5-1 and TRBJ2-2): KAGVTQTPRYLIKTRGQQVTLSCSPISGHRSVSWYQQTPGQGLQFLFEYFSETQRNKGNFPGRFSGRQFSNSRSEMNVSTLELGDSALYLCASSYQDRTVTGELFFGEGSRLTVL.

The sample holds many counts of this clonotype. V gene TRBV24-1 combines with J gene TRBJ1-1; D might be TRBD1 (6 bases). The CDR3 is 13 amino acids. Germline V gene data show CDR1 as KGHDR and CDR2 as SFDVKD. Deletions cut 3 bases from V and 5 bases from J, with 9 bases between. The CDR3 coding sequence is TGTGCCACCAGTGATCACCAGGGGACTGAAGCTTTCTTT. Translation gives CATSDHQGTEAFF.

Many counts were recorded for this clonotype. The CDR3 DNA sequence: TGTGCCAGCAGCGCATCCGGGACGGCGAACACCGGGGAGCTGTTTTTT. Amino acids: CASSASGTANTGELFF. The rearrangement joins TRBV7-2 to TRBJ2-2; D is possibly TRBD1 or TRBD2 (5 bases each). Trimming took 5 bases from V and 0 from J, leaving 13 bases between them. The CDR3 runs to 16 residues. Germline values: CDR1 SGHTA, CDR2 FQGNSA.

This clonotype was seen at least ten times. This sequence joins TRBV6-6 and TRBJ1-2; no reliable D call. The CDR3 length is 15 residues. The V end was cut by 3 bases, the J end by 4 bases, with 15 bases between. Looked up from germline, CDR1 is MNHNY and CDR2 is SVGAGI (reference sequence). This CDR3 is CASSYPGRASYGYTF. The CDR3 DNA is TGTGCCAGCAGTTATCCCGGCCGGGCAAGCTATGGCTACACCTTC.

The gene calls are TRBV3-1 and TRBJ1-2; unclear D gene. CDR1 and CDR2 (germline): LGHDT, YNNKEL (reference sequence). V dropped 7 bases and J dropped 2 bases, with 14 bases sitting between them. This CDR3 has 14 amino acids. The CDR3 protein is CASTPLAGNYGYTF. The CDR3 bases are TGTGCCAGCACTCCACTTGCGGGGAACTATGGCTACACCTTC.

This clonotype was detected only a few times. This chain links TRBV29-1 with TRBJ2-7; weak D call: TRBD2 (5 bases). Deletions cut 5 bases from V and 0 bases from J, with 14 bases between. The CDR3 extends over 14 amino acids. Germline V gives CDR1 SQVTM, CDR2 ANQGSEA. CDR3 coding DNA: TGCAGCGTTTTCGGAGGCACCAGCTCCTACGAGCAGTACTTC. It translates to CSVFGGTSSYEQYF.

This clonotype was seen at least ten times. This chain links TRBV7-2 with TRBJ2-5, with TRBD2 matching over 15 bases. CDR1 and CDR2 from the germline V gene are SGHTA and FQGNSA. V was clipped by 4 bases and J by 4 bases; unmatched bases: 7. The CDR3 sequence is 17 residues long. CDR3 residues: CASSSRGLAGGGETQYF. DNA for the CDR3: TGTGCCAGCAGCTCCCGCGGACTAGCGGGGGGGGGAGAGACCCAGTACTTC.

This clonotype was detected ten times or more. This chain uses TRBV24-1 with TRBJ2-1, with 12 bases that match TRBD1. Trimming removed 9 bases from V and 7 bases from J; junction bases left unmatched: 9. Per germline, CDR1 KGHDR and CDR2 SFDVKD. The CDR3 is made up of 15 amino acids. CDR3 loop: CATAGTGGAGNEQFF. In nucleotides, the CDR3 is TGTGCCACCGCGGGGACAGGGGGCGCTGGGAATGAGCAGTTCTTC.

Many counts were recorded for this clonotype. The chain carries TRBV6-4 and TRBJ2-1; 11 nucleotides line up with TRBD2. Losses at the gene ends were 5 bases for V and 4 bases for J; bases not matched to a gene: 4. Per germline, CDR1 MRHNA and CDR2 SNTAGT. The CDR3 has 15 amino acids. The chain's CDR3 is CASSPTSGEYNEQFF. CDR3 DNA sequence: TGTGCCAGCAGTCCGACTAGCGGGGAGTACAATGAGCAGTTCTTC.

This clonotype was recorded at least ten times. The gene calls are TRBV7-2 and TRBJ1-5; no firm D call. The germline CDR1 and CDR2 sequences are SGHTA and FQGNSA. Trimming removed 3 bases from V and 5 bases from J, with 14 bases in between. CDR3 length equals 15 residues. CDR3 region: CASSFLPPHDQPQHF. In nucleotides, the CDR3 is TGTGCCAGCAGCTTCCTACCCCCACACGATCAGCCCCAGCATTTT. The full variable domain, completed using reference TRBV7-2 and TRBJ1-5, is GAGVSQSPSNKVTEKGKDVELRCDPISGHTALYWYRQSLGQGLEFLIYFQGNSAPDKSGLPSDRFSAERTGGSVSTLTIQRTQQEDSAVYLCASSFLPPHDQPQHFGDGTRLSIL.

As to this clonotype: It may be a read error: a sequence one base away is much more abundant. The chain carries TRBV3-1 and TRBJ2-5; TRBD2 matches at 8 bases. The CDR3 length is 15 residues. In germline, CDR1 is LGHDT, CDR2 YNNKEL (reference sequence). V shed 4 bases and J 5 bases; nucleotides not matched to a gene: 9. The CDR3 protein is CASSPPGGGPETQYF. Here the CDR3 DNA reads TGTGCCAGCAGCCCCCCGGGGGGGGGCCCGGAGACCCAGTACTTC.